The rows below give T cell receptor beta chains drawn from one sample of a study of blood T cell repertoires in COVID-19. TCRdb keeps only in-frame clones here, not all; method: immunoSEQ multiplex PCR. The profile shows around 100,000 clones, around 90% of them singletons. The specimen was peripheral blood. Source of these receptors: a woman in her fifties or sixties with COVID-19, enrolled during active disease. Each CDR3 is given without its conserved first and last residue. D genes are given only for firm matches.

v_call | d_call | cdr3_aa
TRBV24-1 | TRBD1 | ATSRGLIDTGELF
TRBV18 | NA | ASSLGAGKNYGYT
TRBV29-1 | NA | SVEDQGSGYT
TRBV5-1 | NA | ASSSSGHLTGELF
TRBV12-3/TRBV12-4 | TRBD2 | ASSRTRSDTQY
TRBV21-1 | NA | ASRYNSGLQNTEAF
TRBV2 | TRBD2 | ASSDSGGEADTQY
TRBV4-1 | TRBD1 | ASSLGQEETQY
TRBV6-4 | NA | ASSEMGAVNSPLH
TRBV6-5 | NA | ASSYNSVNNSPLH
TRBV30 | NA | AWSEARGSRSKNIQY
TRBV7-2 | TRBD2 | ASSTLAGEPGDTQY
TRBV2 | TRBD2 | ASSGHEPGLAGGPSTDTQY
TRBV3-1/TRBV3-2 | NA | ASSPYRENTEAF
TRBV28 | NA | ASSLIGGNQPQH
TRBV15 | TRBD1 | ATSPTGGGTYEQY
TRBV30 | TRBD1 | AWRPTGGLGQPQH
TRBV19 | TRBD1 | ASSRTGGDSYGYT
TRBV12-3/TRBV12-4 | NA | ASSPDRYGYT
TRBV30 | NA | AWLANTEAF
TRBV28 | TRBD1 | ASSAQGDGYT
TRBV10-1 | TRBD1 | ASSESRLGTGINIQY
TRBV13 | TRBD1 | ASSLIGQGALGANVLT
TRBV2 | TRBD1 | ASTLDRGTSYGYT
TRBV7-6 | TRBD1 | ASSLGPGQGANEQY
TRBV6-2/TRBV6-3 | NA | ASSYGLSYEQY
TRBV27 | NA | ASSFLAGPRGSYGYT
TRBV7-9 | NA | ASSFSNTEAF
TRBV3-1/TRBV3-2 | TRBD2 | ASSHGGSYNEQF
TRBV18 | NA | ASSDRKRTEAF
TRBV24-1 | NA | ATSGVGGSGGYT
TRBV28 | NA | ASSLTQALNTEAF
TRBV19 | TRBD1 | ASSIRGSSYEQY
TRBV6-5 | TRBD1 | ASSKFDRVDSPLH
TRBV7-8 | NA | ASSLDPHRGPAGGYT
TRBV15 | NA | ATSVQGGLNSPLH
TRBV3-1/TRBV3-2 | NA | ASSQALTGDYGYT
TRBV18 | TRBD1 | ASSQGTGTSSGNTIY
TRBV5-5 | TRBD1 | ASRSAQGAHTEAF
TRBV2 | NA | ASSEEVRNYGYT
TRBV11-2 | TRBD2 | ASSLGQRGDQETQY
TRBV7-3 | NA | ASSLVAGPNSPLH
TRBV10-2 | NA | ASSESYEQY
TRBV27 | NA | ASSLTGNQPQH
TRBV2 | NA | ASSDGGSRQPQH
TRBV9 | NA | ASSVGAPDTQY
TRBV3-1/TRBV3-2 | NA | ASSQTWGHETQY
TRBV5-1 | NA | ASTGTQNTIY
TRBV21-1 | NA | ASRQVDDYGYT